Below are 23 T cell receptor beta chains sequenced from a single sample in a study of T cells in Graves' hyperthyroidism and ophthalmopathy. Amplification yielded TCR beta CDR3 regions, with RNA transcripts as the source. The study used the HTBI primer set for a first-round RT-PCR of the TCR CDR3. TCRdb redid the calling of the multiplex PCR reads with MiXCR, one entry per CDR3 protein. The table has fewer than 800,000 distinct CDR3 sequences, about 17% seen once; the top ten hold around 7.7%. The sequenced sample was blood. These receptors originate from a man aged 18-30 years with Graves' hyperthyroidism.

The chain's CDR3 is CASSLGVASTGELFF. The CDR3 nucleotides read TGTGCCAGCAGCCTAGGGGTAGCGTCCACCGGGGAGCTGTTTTTT. The chain has TRBV7-2 and TRBJ2-2; D might be TRBD1 or TRBD2, each matching 5 bases. The germline CDR1 and CDR2 sequences are SGHTA and FQGNSA. The CDR3 totals 15 residues. Trimming removed 5 bases at V and 4 bases at J, with 14 bases between.

V usage is TRBV27 and J usage is TRBJ2-1, with D maybe TRBD2 (6 bases). Germline V lookup: CDR1 MNHEY, CDR2 SMNVEV (reference sequence). Between the trimmed V and J ends, which lost 10 bases and 7 bases, there was a span of 11 bases. The CDR3 has 11 amino acids. CDR3 sequence: CATWGENEQFF. The CDR3 DNA reads as TGTGCCACCTGGGGGGAAAATGAGCAGTTCTTC.

The rearrangement uses TRBV5-4 and TRBJ2-3; D not resolved. The V gene lost 7 bases and the J gene lost 4 bases, with 10 bases spanning the gap. The CDR3 runs 12 residues. The V gene's germline CDR1 is SGHNT and CDR2 YYREEE (reference sequence). CDR3 in DNA: TGTGCCAGCCACAATAACCCAGATACGCAGTATTTT. Residues: CASHNNPDTQYF.

This chain joins TRBV30 and TRBJ2-6, with 7 bases fitting TRBD1. Unmatched junction bases numbered 7, after V lost 5 bases and J lost 0 bases. The CDR3 has 16 residues. Looked up from germline, CDR1 is GTSNPN and CDR2 is SVGIG (reference sequence). Here the CDR3 reads CAWARDSLSGANVLTF. In DNA, the CDR3 is TGTGCCTGGGCTAGGGACAGTCTCTCTGGGGCCAACGTCCTGACTTTC.

This clonotype was picked up many times. The J gene is TRBJ2-1, the V gene TRBV3-1; TRBD2 might be the D (5 bases). Germline-derived CDR1 and CDR2 are LGHDT and YNNKEL (reference sequence). The CDR3 covers 16 residues. V lost 0 bases to trimming and J lost 6 bases, with 15 bases between them. The chain's CDR3 is CASSQDPPDWGNEQFF. CDR3 coding DNA: TGTGCCAGCAGCCAAGATCCTCCGGACTGGGGCAATGAGCAGTTCTTC.

The gene calls are TRBV27 and TRBJ2-2; TRBD1 matches 7 bases. The CDR3 is 16 residues long. Germline V gene sequence: CDR1 MNHEY, CDR2 SMNVEV (reference sequence). With 3 bases clipped from V and 5 bases from J, the junction kept 9 bases outside the gene matches. CDR3 nucleotides: TGTGCCAGCAGTTTGTACGGACAGGCGGTTACCGGGGAGCTGTTTTTT. Its translation is CASSLYGQAVTGELFF.

The chain combines TRBV20-1 with TRBJ2-1, with 9 positions matching TRBD2. Germline values: CDR1 DFQATT, CDR2 SNEGSKA (reference sequence). V shed 5 bases, J shed 10 bases, and the junction held 24 bases outside the gene matches. The CDR3 loop spans 18 amino acids. This CDR3 is CSALTPSPHMSGRYEQFF. The CDR3 DNA follows: TGCAGTGCTCTGACCCCCAGCCCACATATGAGCGGGAGGTACGAGCAGTTCTTC.

This clonotype appeared many times. The chain carries TRBV6-2 or TRBV6-3 and TRBJ2-3; D remains unclear. The CDR3 runs 13 residues. The germline V gene encodes CDR1 MNHEY and CDR2 SVGEGT. Trimming took off 2 bases at V and 8 bases at J, with 11 bases between the two ends. CDR3 in amino acids: CASSYRTAGTQYF. The CDR3 DNA is TGTGCCAGCAGTTACCGGACGGCTGGTACGCAGTATTTT.

This clonotype was seen at least ten times. The V call is TRBV20-1, the J call TRBJ2-1; 12 bases are a match to TRBD2. Germline assignment: CDR1 DFQATT and CDR2 SNEGSKA (reference sequence). Trimming at V came to 0 bases and at J to 5 bases, leaving 5 bases not matched to a gene. This CDR3 comprises 16 residues. DNA of the CDR3: TGCAGTGCTAGAGATCCGACTAGCGGGGGAAACAATGAGCAGTTCTTC. Its protein product is CSARDPTSGGNNEQFF.

This clonotype came up many times. The chain combines TRBV5-5 with TRBJ2-1; the match to TRBD1 covers 8 bases. Germline CDR1 SGHKS, CDR2 YYEKEE (reference sequence). The CDR3 contains 15 residues. J was trimmed by 8 bases and V by 1 base; bases with no gene match: 8. In nucleotides, the CDR3 is TGTGCCAGCAGCTTGCTCAGGGGGCTAGGAGATGAGCAGTTCTTC. This gives the protein CASSLLRGLGDEQFF.

J is TRBJ1-2 and V is TRBV27; 8 bases match TRBD1. CDR1 MNHEY and CDR2 SMNVEV come from the germline V gene (reference sequence). The CDR3 covers 13 residues. V lost 2 bases to trimming and J lost 11 bases; unmatched junction nucleotides: 7. The CDR3 reads CASSLVRGRGYTF. DNA of the CDR3: TGTGCCAGCAGTTTAGTCAGGGGGCGCGGATACACCTTC.

This clonotype was counted ten times or more. V is TRBV2 and J is TRBJ1-5, with TRBD1 matching over 10 bases. The trim removed 4 bases at V and 5 bases at J, leaving 2 bases unmatched. Germline V lookup: CDR1 SNHLY, CDR2 FYNNEI. This CDR3 is built from 14 residues. CDR3 in DNA: TGTGCCAGCAGTGGCGGACAGGGGGATCAGCCCCAGCATTTT. Translation: CASSGGQGDQPQHF.

This chain connects TRBV20-1 to TRBJ2-3, with 8 positions matching TRBD1. CDR3 length: 14 residues. Trimming at V came to 4 bases and at J to 6 bases, leaving 9 bases not matched to a gene. The V gene's germline CDR1 is DFQATT and CDR2 SNEGSKA (reference sequence). CDR3 DNA: TGCAGTGCTATCAATGACAGGGGAATTGATACGCAGTATTTT. Amino acid sequence: CSAINDRGIDTQYF.

The sample holds a few counts of this clonotype. The rearrangement uses TRBV20-1 and TRBJ1-1; TRBD1 is a possible D gene (6 bases). Trimming left V 1 base short and J 6 bases short, with 21 bases between. There are 16 residues in the CDR3. Per the germline V gene, CDR1 is DFQATT and CDR2 is SNEGSKA (reference sequence). CDR3: CSARVTGSVYGSEAFF. In nucleotides, the CDR3 is TGCAGTGCTAGAGTAACAGGGTCCGTATATGGTTCTGAAGCTTTCTTT.

About this clonotype: At one end the junction does not follow the germline gene, possibly because of a read error. This chain links TRBV5-1 with TRBJ2-5; 14 nucleotides line up with TRBD2. The CDR3 is made up of 17 amino acids. Germline V CDR1 and CDR2: SGHRS, YFSETQ. As DNA, the CDR3 is TGTGCCAGCAGTGATCGACTAGCGGGAGGGTACCAAGAGACCCAGTACTTC. Its protein product is CASSDRLAGGYQETQYF. The whole variable domain, remainder taken from reference TRBV5-1 and TRBJ2-5, is KAGVTQTPRYLIKTRGQQVTLSCSPISGHRSVSWYQQTPGQGLQFLFEYFSETQRNKGNFPGRFSGRQFSNSRSEMNVSTLELGDSALYLCASSDRLAGGYQETQYFGPGTRLLVL.

The chain recombines TRBV5-6 with TRBJ1-4; D may be TRBD1 (5 bases). This CDR3 spans 15 amino acids. CDR1 and CDR2 from the germline V gene are SGHDT and YYEEEE. V lost 7 bases, J lost 6 bases, and 19 bases lay in between. In DNA form, the CDR3 reads TGTGCCAGCGGGGTGATCGGGCAGGGTGATGAAAAACTGTTTTTT. Translated: CASGVIGQGDEKLFF.

The genes are TRBV7-9 and TRBJ1-6, with no clear D. In germline, CDR1 is SEHNR, CDR2 FQNEAQ (reference sequence). V lost 0 bases and J lost 7, with 7 bases in between. The CDR3 spans 14 residues. CDR3 loop: CASSLAPKNSPLHF. The CDR3 nucleotides read TGTGCCAGCAGCTTAGCGCCCAAGAATTCACCCCTCCACTTT.

This clonotype came up a few times. The chain combines TRBV12-3 or TRBV12-4 with TRBJ1-1; 8 bases line up with TRBD1. The length of the CDR3 is 14 residues. J was trimmed by 5 bases and V by 3 bases; bases with no gene match: 5. The CDR3 sequence: CASSFQGAQTEAFF. DNA of the CDR3: TGTGCCAGCAGTTTTCAGGGGGCGCAAACTGAAGCTTTCTTT.

This clonotype was found many times. The rearrangement links TRBV3-1 to TRBJ2-1; D is uncertain. CDR3 length: 12 amino acids. Germline CDR1 is LGHDT and CDR2 is YNNKEL (reference sequence). V lost 3 bases and J 8 bases, leaving 8 bases between the germline ends. The CDR3 sequence: CASSHGGYEQFF. CDR3 in DNA: TGTGCCAGCAGCCACGGCGGCTATGAGCAGTTCTTC.

This clonotype showed up many times. The chain couples TRBV20-1 to TRBJ1-1, with TRBD1 identical over 8 bases. The CDR3 totals 16 residues. Germline assignment: CDR1 DFQATT and CDR2 SNEGSKA (reference sequence). V dropped 0 bases and J dropped 3; count of bases not matched to a gene: 9. The CDR3 DNA follows: TGCAGTGCTAGAGATTTAAGGCAGGGGGCTTACACTGAAGCTTTCTTT. Its protein is CSARDLRQGAYTEAFF.

This clonotype has ten or more counts. The chain has TRBV28 and TRBJ1-5; no firm D call. Germline CDR1 reads MDHEN; CDR2 reads SYDVKM. V was trimmed by 8 bases and J by 7 bases, leaving 6 bases between them. This CDR3 contains 10 residues. CDR3 protein: CASGRQPQHF. CDR3 nucleotide sequence: TGTGCCAGCGGGAGGCAGCCCCAGCATTTT.

V is TRBV20-1 and J is TRBJ2-1; D not resolved. V lost 6 bases and J lost 2, with 20 bases in between. Looked up from germline, CDR1 is DFQATT and CDR2 is SNEGSKA (reference sequence). CDR3 size: 16 residues. This CDR3 reads CSALGRGRGPYNEQFF. DNA for the CDR3: TGCAGTGCCCTAGGCCGTGGCCGAGGCCCCTACAATGAGCAGTTCTTC.

The rearrangement links TRBV7-9 to TRBJ2-7; 12 nucleotides align to TRBD1. The J segment lost 7 bases and the V segment lost 9 bases, leaving 10 bases of the junction unmatched. Germline CDR1 reads SEHNR; CDR2 reads FQNEAQ (reference sequence). The CDR3 runs 14 residues. CDR3 DNA: TGTGCCAGTAAAGGGGGACAGGGGGCTGGTGAGCAGTACTTC. Translation: CASKGGQGAGEQYF.